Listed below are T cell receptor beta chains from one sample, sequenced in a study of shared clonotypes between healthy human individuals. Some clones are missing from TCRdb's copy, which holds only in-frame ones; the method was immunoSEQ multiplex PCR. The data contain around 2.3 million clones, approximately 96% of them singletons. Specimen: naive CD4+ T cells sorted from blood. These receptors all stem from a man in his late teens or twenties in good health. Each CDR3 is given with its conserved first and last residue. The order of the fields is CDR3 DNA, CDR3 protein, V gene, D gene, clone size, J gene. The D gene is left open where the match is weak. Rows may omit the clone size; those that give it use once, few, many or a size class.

cdr3_nt: TGTGCCAGCAGCTTAGCGCCGGGGACTATAAAAAACGAGCAGTACTTC; cdr3_aa: CASSLAPGTIKNEQYF; v_call: TRBV7-2; d_call: TRBD2; clone_size: -; j_call: TRBJ2-7
cdr3_nt: TGTGCCAGCAGTTACTGGGACAGGGCAGAGACCCAGTACTTC; cdr3_aa: CASSYWDRAETQYF; v_call: TRBV6-6; d_call: TRBD1; clone_size: -; j_call: TRBJ2-5
cdr3_nt: TGTGCCAGCATGGGGCACCGGGTGATGAACACTGAAGCTTTCTTT; cdr3_aa: CASMGHRVMNTEAFF; v_call: TRBV28; d_call: -; clone_size: -; j_call: TRBJ1-1
cdr3_nt: TGTGCCAGCACTGCGATTTACCCTGAAGCTTTCTTT; cdr3_aa: CASTAIYPEAFF; v_call: TRBV6-4; d_call: -; clone_size: -; j_call: TRBJ1-1
cdr3_nt: TGTGCCAGCTCACCAGGGACAGCTACGGGTGGTCAGCCCCAGCATTTT; cdr3_aa: CASSPGTATGGQPQHF; v_call: TRBV18; d_call: TRBD1; clone_size: -; j_call: TRBJ1-5
cdr3_nt: TGCGCCAGCAGATTTTCTGGGACTAGCTCATACAATGAGCAGTTCTTC; cdr3_aa: CASRFSGTSSYNEQFF; v_call: TRBV5-1; d_call: TRBD2; clone_size: -; j_call: TRBJ2-1
cdr3_nt: TGTGCCAGCAGCTCACAGGGGGCAGAGCAGTACTTC; cdr3_aa: CASSSQGAEQYF; v_call: TRBV7-9; d_call: TRBD1; clone_size: -; j_call: TRBJ2-7
cdr3_nt: TGTGCCAGTAGCAGGACAGTAGCGTACGAGCAGTACTTC; cdr3_aa: CASSRTVAYEQYF; v_call: TRBV19; d_call: -; clone_size: -; j_call: TRBJ2-7
cdr3_nt: TGTGCCAGCAGCGTTGGGACTATGACCGGGGAGCTGTTTTTT; cdr3_aa: CASSVGTMTGELFF; v_call: TRBV7-2; d_call: TRBD2; clone_size: -; j_call: TRBJ2-2
cdr3_nt: TGCGCCAGCAGCTTACAGGGGGATACGCAGTATTTT; cdr3_aa: CASSLQGDTQYF; v_call: TRBV5-1; d_call: TRBD1; clone_size: -; j_call: TRBJ2-3
cdr3_nt: TGCAGCGTTGAAGATCCCCACCCCCCACAAGGAACGCACACTGAAGCTTTCTTT; cdr3_aa: CSVEDPHPPQGTHTEAFF; v_call: TRBV29-1; d_call: -; clone_size: -; j_call: TRBJ1-1
cdr3_nt: TGTGCCAGCAGTTACAGTTCCTACAATGAGCAGTTCTTC; cdr3_aa: CASSYSSYNEQFF; v_call: TRBV6-5; d_call: -; clone_size: once; j_call: TRBJ2-1
cdr3_nt: TGCGCCAGCAGTCCTGGTGGGAGTCCCTACGAGCAGTACTTC; cdr3_aa: CASSPGGSPYEQYF; v_call: TRBV4-1; d_call: -; clone_size: -; j_call: TRBJ2-7
cdr3_nt: TGTGCCAGCTCACGGGCCCCAAATAGCAATCAGCCCCAGCATTTT; cdr3_aa: CASSRAPNSNQPQHF; v_call: TRBV27; d_call: -; clone_size: -; j_call: TRBJ1-5
cdr3_nt: TGTGCCAGCAGCTTAGCGAGACAGACCTACGAGCAGTACTTC; cdr3_aa: CASSLARQTYEQYF; v_call: TRBV7-8; d_call: -; clone_size: -; j_call: TRBJ2-7
cdr3_nt: TGTGCCAGCGGAAGACTAGCCGAGACAGATACGCAGTATTTT; cdr3_aa: CASGRLAETDTQYF; v_call: TRBV2; d_call: TRBD2; clone_size: -; j_call: TRBJ2-3
cdr3_nt: TGCGCCAGCAGCCAAGGATTACGGGTGGACGAGCAGTACTTC; cdr3_aa: CASSQGLRVDEQYF; v_call: TRBV4-1; d_call: -; clone_size: -; j_call: TRBJ2-7
cdr3_nt: TGTGCTAGCAGCCCTACCAGGAGCTCCTACAATGAGCAGTTCTTC; cdr3_aa: CASSPTRSSYNEQFF; v_call: TRBV7-7; d_call: -; clone_size: -; j_call: TRBJ2-1
cdr3_nt: TGTGCCAGCAGCCCCCCGGACAGCGGGAACATTCAGTACTTC; cdr3_aa: CASSPPDSGNIQYF; v_call: TRBV7-2; d_call: -; clone_size: -; j_call: TRBJ2-4
cdr3_nt: TGTGCCAGCAGTTTATGGGGGAGCAATCAGCCCCAGCATTTT; cdr3_aa: CASSLWGSNQPQHF; v_call: TRBV28; d_call: -; clone_size: -; j_call: TRBJ1-5
cdr3_nt: TGTGCCAGCAGCTACGAGGCCACGGGGGCGAGCGAGCAGTACTTC; cdr3_aa: CASSYEATGASEQYF; v_call: TRBV7-3; d_call: -; clone_size: -; j_call: TRBJ2-7
cdr3_nt: TGCGCCAGCAGCTTGGAGATGGCTAGCGGGGGGGTTAGCACAGATACGCAGTATTTT; cdr3_aa: CASSLEMASGGVSTDTQYF; v_call: TRBV5-1; d_call: TRBD2; clone_size: once; j_call: TRBJ2-3
cdr3_nt: TGCGCCAGCAGCTTGGCCGCAGGGTACACCGGGGAGCTGTTTTTT; cdr3_aa: CASSLAAGYTGELFF; v_call: TRBV5-1; d_call: -; clone_size: -; j_call: TRBJ2-2
cdr3_nt: TGCGCCAGCAGCCAGGGCCCCGGCGGGACCTCCTACAATGAGCAGTTCTTC; cdr3_aa: CASSQGPGGTSYNEQFF; v_call: TRBV4-1; d_call: -; clone_size: -; j_call: TRBJ2-1
cdr3_nt: TGCACCAGCAGCCAAGACCCTTCCTACGAGCAGTACTTC; cdr3_aa: CTSSQDPSYEQYF; v_call: TRBV1; d_call: -; clone_size: -; j_call: TRBJ2-7
cdr3_nt: TGTGCCACCAGCAGAGATAGCGGTGGCTACACCTTC; cdr3_aa: CATSRDSGGYTF; v_call: TRBV15; d_call: -; clone_size: -; j_call: TRBJ1-2
cdr3_nt: TGCGCCAGCAGCCCCCAGGGGTCCCAATTTAATTCACCCCTCCACTTT; cdr3_aa: CASSPQGSQFNSPLHF; v_call: TRBV5-1; d_call: -; clone_size: -; j_call: TRBJ1-6
cdr3_nt: TGCGCCAGCAGCTGGAGGACTAGCGGGAGGGACCACAATGAGCAGTTCTTC; cdr3_aa: CASSWRTSGRDHNEQFF; v_call: TRBV5-1; d_call: TRBD2; clone_size: -; j_call: TRBJ2-1
cdr3_nt: TGTGCCAGCAGCTATGGGGGCCAAAGTTATGGCTACACCTTC; cdr3_aa: CASSYGGQSYGYTF; v_call: TRBV7-2; d_call: -; clone_size: -; j_call: TRBJ1-2
cdr3_nt: TGCGCCAGCAGTGAGGGGCCGGGTTTGAACACTGAAGCTTTCTTT; cdr3_aa: CASSEGPGLNTEAFF; v_call: TRBV10-1; d_call: -; clone_size: once; j_call: TRBJ1-1
cdr3_nt: TGTGCCAGCAGTTTAAGCGGGACTTACGAGCAGTACTTC; cdr3_aa: CASSLSGTYEQYF; v_call: TRBV2; d_call: TRBD2; clone_size: -; j_call: TRBJ2-7
cdr3_nt: TGTGCCAGCAGCGTATCCGGGCCCTCTTTGGGGGCCAACGTCCTGACTTTC; cdr3_aa: CASSVSGPSLGANVLTF; v_call: TRBV9; d_call: -; clone_size: -; j_call: TRBJ2-6
cdr3_nt: TGTGCCAGCAGTGAAGCAGGGGGCGCTTGGAATGAGCAGTTCTTC; cdr3_aa: CASSEAGGAWNEQFF; v_call: TRBV2; d_call: TRBD1; clone_size: -; j_call: TRBJ2-1
cdr3_nt: TGTGCCAGCAGCCGGCCGGGGGGCTCCTTTCAAGAGACCCAGTACTTC; cdr3_aa: CASSRPGGSFQETQYF; v_call: TRBV7-2; d_call: -; clone_size: -; j_call: TRBJ2-5
cdr3_nt: TGCGCCAGCAGCCAAGGAGGGGTCAGGCACAATGAGCAGTTCTTC; cdr3_aa: CASSQGGVRHNEQFF; v_call: TRBV4-1; d_call: -; clone_size: -; j_call: TRBJ2-1
cdr3_nt: TGTGCCAGCAGCCCCAGCGGAAAAGAGACCCAGTACTTC; cdr3_aa: CASSPSGKETQYF; v_call: TRBV11-2; d_call: -; clone_size: -; j_call: TRBJ2-5
cdr3_nt: TGCAGTGCTAGCCCCGGTCAGCCCCAGCATTTT; cdr3_aa: CSASPGQPQHF; v_call: TRBV20-1; d_call: -; clone_size: -; j_call: TRBJ1-5
cdr3_nt: TGCGCCAGCAGCCTTGGTGATACGCAGTATTTT; cdr3_aa: CASSLGDTQYF; v_call: TRBV5-1; d_call: -; clone_size: -; j_call: TRBJ2-3
cdr3_nt: TGTGCCTGGAGTGCCCTCCGAACCTATAGCGGGAGGGTAAGGGATACGCAGTATTTT; cdr3_aa: CAWSALRTYSGRVRDTQYF; v_call: TRBV30; d_call: TRBD2; clone_size: -; j_call: TRBJ2-3
cdr3_nt: TGTGCCAGCAGCGTAGCCCTGCCTTGGGGGGCGGAGGACACTGAAGCTTTCTTT; cdr3_aa: CASSVALPWGAEDTEAFF; v_call: TRBV9; d_call: -; clone_size: -; j_call: TRBJ1-1
cdr3_nt: TGTGCCAGCAGCTTGGGGGGTGGCACAGATACGCAGTATTTT; cdr3_aa: CASSLGGGTDTQYF; v_call: TRBV5-4; d_call: -; clone_size: -; j_call: TRBJ2-3
cdr3_nt: TGTGCCAGCAGTTACGGCAGGGGCGTACAGCCCCAGCATTTT; cdr3_aa: CASSYGRGVQPQHF; v_call: TRBV6-6; d_call: -; clone_size: -; j_call: TRBJ1-5
cdr3_nt: TGTGCCAGCAGTGGATCAGAGACCCAGTACTTC; cdr3_aa: CASSGSETQYF; v_call: TRBV6-1; d_call: -; clone_size: few; j_call: TRBJ2-5
cdr3_nt: TGCGCCAGCAGGGAGACAGGGGCGGGGAACACCGGGGAGCTGTTTTTT; cdr3_aa: CASRETGAGNTGELFF; v_call: TRBV10-2; d_call: TRBD1; clone_size: once; j_call: TRBJ2-2
cdr3_nt: TGTGCCAGCAGGGGAGCGGGACCCCCAGTTGGCTACACCTTC; cdr3_aa: CASRGAGPPVGYTF; v_call: TRBV6-5; d_call: -; clone_size: -; j_call: TRBJ1-2
cdr3_nt: TGTGCCAGTAGTATCCCCAGGTCGAGCTACACCTTC; cdr3_aa: CASSIPRSSYTF; v_call: TRBV19; d_call: -; clone_size: -; j_call: TRBJ1-2
cdr3_nt: TGTGCCAGCAACCTCCGACAGGGAGGTAACTATGGCTACACCTTC; cdr3_aa: CASNLRQGGNYGYTF; v_call: TRBV6-5; d_call: TRBD1; clone_size: -; j_call: TRBJ1-2
cdr3_nt: TGCAGCGGGGGAACGAGCACAGATACGCAGTATTTT; cdr3_aa: CSGGTSTDTQYF; v_call: TRBV29-1; d_call: -; clone_size: -; j_call: TRBJ2-3
cdr3_nt: TGTGCCAGCAGTTTGTCGTCTCTTCCTCGGAATGAGCAGTTCTTC; cdr3_aa: CASSLSSLPRNEQFF; v_call: TRBV28; d_call: -; clone_size: -; j_call: TRBJ2-1
cdr3_nt: TGTGCCAGCAGAGAGGGCGTTGGAAACACCATATATTTT; cdr3_aa: CASREGVGNTIYF; v_call: TRBV7-9; d_call: -; clone_size: -; j_call: TRBJ1-3